Below are 14 T cell receptor beta chains sequenced from a single sample in a study of blood T cell repertoires in COVID-19. Data came from immunoSEQ multiplex PCR; TCRdb stores just in-frame clones and leaves some out. The repertoire has 180,000 or so clones, over 70% of them found once; the top ten carry about an eighth. Sequencing was done on a sample of PBMCs or T cells enriched from blood (not recorded which). The receptors come from a woman aged 60-75 years who had recovered from COVID-19.

This rearrangement joins TRBV5-1 to TRBJ2-5, with TRBD1 as a possible D gene (6 bases). The CDR3 extends over 15 amino acids. The ends were cut back, 3 bases at V and 4 bases at J, with 16 bases in the middle. Germline V lookup: CDR1 SGHRS, CDR2 YFSETQ. The CDR3 DNA reads TGCGCCAGCAGCTCCCAAACAGGGACCGGAGAGACCCAGTACTTC. It encodes CASSSQTGTGETQYF.

As for this clone: This specimen includes other DNA sequences encoding the same CDR3. The genes are TRBV9 and TRBJ2-3; the D is unclear. The V gene's germline CDR1 is SGDLS and CDR2 YYNGEE. The CDR3 contains 12 residues. The V end lost 2 bases, the J end lost 3 bases, and 4 bases lay between the germline ends. In DNA form, the CDR3 reads TGTGCCAGCAGCGTTAGTACAGATACGCAGTATTTT. This codes for CASSVSTDTQYF.

CDR3 sequence reads: CASSQYNEQFF. The CDR3 coding sequence is TGTGCCAGCAGCCAGTACAATGAGCAGTTCTTC. The chain links TRBV11-2 to TRBJ2-1; D gene ambiguous. V dropped 5 bases and J dropped 4 bases, with 3 bases sitting between them. This CDR3 is 11 amino acids long. From germline, CDR1 is SGHAT and CDR2 FQNNGV.

The chain recombines TRBV30 with TRBJ1-6; D gene ambiguous. Germline V lookup: CDR1 GTSNPN, CDR2 SVGIG (reference sequence). The CDR3 length is 11 residues. V was cut by 4 bases and J by 6 bases, with 4 bases left in between. Written as DNA, the CDR3 is TGTGCCTGGACTTTTAATTCACCCCTCCACTTT. Amino acid sequence: CAWTFNSPLHF.

The V call is TRBV5-1, the J call TRBJ1-6; D is ambiguous. Between the trimmed V and J ends, which lost 4 bases and 3 bases, there was a span of 11 bases. CDR3 length: 15 residues. CDR1 is SGHRS, CDR2 YFSETQ, per germline. The chain's CDR3 is CASSAQTSYNSPLHF. CDR3 bases: TGCGCCAGCAGCGCCCAGACAAGCTATAATTCACCCCTCCACTTT.

This chain uses TRBV28 with TRBJ1-3; 10 positions agree with TRBD1. The CDR3 has 19 residues. Germline CDR1 is MDHEN and CDR2 is SYDVKM. The trim removed 4 bases at V and 1 base at J, leaving 13 bases unmatched. The CDR3 sequence is CASSSLPGQGRGSGNTIYF. DNA of the CDR3: TGTGCCAGCAGTTCCCTACCGGGACAGGGGAGAGGATCTGGAAACACCATATATTTT.

V usage is TRBV28 and J usage is TRBJ1-1; no firm D call. V gave up 5 bases and J gave up 5 bases, with 18 bases separating them. The CDR3 extends over 15 amino acids. CDR1 is MDHEN, CDR2 SYDVKM, per germline. CDR3 in amino acids: CASSEMSGVGTEAFF. The CDR3 DNA reads as TGTGCCAGCAGTGAGATGTCGGGAGTGGGGACTGAAGCTTTCTTT.

The rearrangement uses TRBV5-1 and TRBJ2-7, with a weak D call TRBD2 (5 bases). V was trimmed by 5 bases and J by 7 bases, leaving 10 bases between them. The length of the CDR3 is 11 residues. Germline CDR1 and CDR2: SGHRS and YFSETQ. The CDR3 region has the DNA TGCGCCAGCAGTTCCGAGCGGGAGCAGTACTTC. It encodes CASSSEREQYF. Full variable domain (missing parts from reference TRBV5-1 and TRBJ2-7): KAGVTQTPRYLIKTRGQQVTLSCSPISGHRSVSWYQQTPGQGLQFLFEYFSETQRNKGNFPGRFSGRQFSNSRSEMNVSTLELGDSALYLCASSSEREQYFGPGTRLTVT.

The CDR3 DNA reads as TGTGCCAGCAGCGAGGCGACTAGCGGGAGGGGTGCAGATACGCAGTATTTT. Its translation is CASSEATSGRGADTQYF. V is TRBV9 and J is TRBJ2-3; 14 bases agree with TRBD2. Looked up from germline, CDR1 is SGDLS and CDR2 is YYNGEE. The ends lost 3 bases at V and 4 bases at J; junction bases unmatched: 7. The CDR3 covers 17 residues.

The rearrangement uses TRBV6-5 and TRBJ2-5, with D possibly matching TRBD1 (5 bases). The CDR3 is made up of 15 amino acids. With 7 bases removed from V and 4 bases from J, the gap between germline ends came to 19 bases. CDR1 and CDR2 (germline): MNHEY, SVGAGI. The CDR3 here is CASNQGGSSGETQYF. The CDR3 DNA is TGTGCCAGCAACCAGGGTGGCAGTTCAGGAGAGACCCAGTACTTC.

The chain joins TRBV29-1 to TRBJ1-1; unclear D gene. Germline V lookup: CDR1 SQVTM, CDR2 ANQGSEA. The CDR3 has 13 amino acids. V was cut by 5 bases and J by 1 base, with 11 bases left in between. The CDR3 coding sequence is TGCAGCGTTTCGCTGGGCACGAACACTGAAGCTTTCTTT. Its protein product is CSVSLGTNTEAFF.

The V gene is TRBV7-9, the J gene TRBJ1-1; D unclear. Trimming removed 7 bases at V and 3 bases at J, with 9 bases between. There are 12 residues in the CDR3. Looked up from germline, CDR1 is SEHNR and CDR2 is FQNEAQ (reference sequence). CDR3 amino acids: CASIEHDTEAFF. CDR3 nucleotides: TGTGCCAGCATCGAACATGACACTGAAGCTTTCTTT.

In nucleotides, the CDR3 is TGTGCCAGCAGTTCTGCCCAGGGGGCGCGTGAAAAACTGTTTTTT. This gives the protein CASSSAQGAREKLFF. V usage is TRBV28 and J usage is TRBJ1-4, with 8 bases matching TRBD1. Per the germline V gene, CDR1 is MDHEN and CDR2 is SYDVKM. J gave up 7 bases and V 4 bases, and 8 bases lay outside the gene matches. The CDR3 contains 15 residues.

The chain has TRBV7-3 and TRBJ1-6; possibly TRBD1 for D (6 bases). The V gene's germline CDR1 is SGHTA and CDR2 FQGTGA. V gave up 4 bases and J gave up 9 bases, with 10 bases separating them. CDR3 length: 13 amino acids. The CDR3 region is CASSSYRVSPLHF. The CDR3 nucleotides read TGTGCCAGCAGCTCCTACAGGGTTTCACCCCTCCACTTT. Combining the CDR3 with reference TRBV7-3 and TRBJ1-6 gives the whole variable domain GAGVSQTPSNKVTEKGKYVELRCDPISGHTALYWYRQSLGQGPEFLIYFQGTGAADDSGLPNDRFFAVRPEGSVSTLKIQRTERGDSAVYLCASSSYRVSPLHFGNGTRLTVT.